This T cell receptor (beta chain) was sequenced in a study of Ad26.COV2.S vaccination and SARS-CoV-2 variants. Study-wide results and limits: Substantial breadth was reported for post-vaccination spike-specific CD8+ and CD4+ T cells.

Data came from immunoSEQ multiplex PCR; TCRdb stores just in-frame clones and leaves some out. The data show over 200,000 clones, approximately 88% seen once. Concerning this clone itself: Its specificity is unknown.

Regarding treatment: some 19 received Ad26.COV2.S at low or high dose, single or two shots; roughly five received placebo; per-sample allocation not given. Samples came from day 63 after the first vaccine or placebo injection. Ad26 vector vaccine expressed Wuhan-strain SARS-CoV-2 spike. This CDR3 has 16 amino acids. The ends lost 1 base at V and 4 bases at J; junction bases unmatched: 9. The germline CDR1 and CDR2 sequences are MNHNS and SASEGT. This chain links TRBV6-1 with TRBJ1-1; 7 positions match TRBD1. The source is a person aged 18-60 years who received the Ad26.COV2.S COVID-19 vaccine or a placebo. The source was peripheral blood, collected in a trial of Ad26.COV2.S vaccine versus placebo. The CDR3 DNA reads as TGTGCCAGCAGTGAAGGAGGGGGCGTACTAGGCACTGAAGCTTTCTTT. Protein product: CASSEGGGVLGTEAFF.